Listed here are 5 T cell receptor beta chains from one sample, sequenced in a study of cytomegalovirus exposure and HLA in healthy donors. Using immunoSEQ multiplex PCR, the repertoire was profiled, and TCRdb retains in-frame clones only, with some absent. This table holds over 150,000 clones, around 85% found once. The material sequenced was PBMCs. These receptors all stem from a man younger than 35 in good health and CMV-seropositive.

V usage is TRBV7-9 and J usage is TRBJ2-7; tentatively, D is TRBD2 (5 bases). CDR1 and CDR2 (germline): SEHNR, FQNEAQ (reference sequence). This CDR3 has 13 residues. V was pared by 0 bases and J by 4 bases, with 7 bases between. The CDR3 sequence: CASSLAAAYEQYF. CDR3 nucleotide sequence: TGTGCCAGCAGCTTAGCAGCGGCGTACGAGCAGTACTTC.

This clone was counted once. The V call is TRBV27, the J call TRBJ2-1; D is unresolved. Germline values: CDR1 MNHEY, CDR2 SMNVEV (reference sequence). The V and J ends lost 7 bases and 2 bases respectively, with 6 bases between them. The CDR3 contains 12 residues. The CDR3 coding sequence is TGTGCCAGCACAAGCACCTACAATGAGCAGTTCTTC. It codes for CASTSTYNEQFF.

The chain links TRBV28 to TRBJ2-7, with D perhaps TRBD1 (6 bases). There are 14 residues in the CDR3. Germline CDR1 MDHEN, CDR2 SYDVKM. V was clipped by 6 bases and J by 2 bases, with 14 bases between them. The CDR3 nucleotides read TGTGCCAGCAGATCTCAGGGGACCACCTACGAGCAGTACTTC. It translates to CASRSQGTTYEQYF. The full variable domain, its missing parts supplied by reference TRBV28 and TRBJ2-7, is DVKVTQSSRYLVKRTGEKVFLECVQDMDHENMFWYRQDPGLGLRLIYFSYDVKMKEKGDIPEGYSVSREKKERFSLILESASTNQTSMYLCASRSQGTTYEQYFGPGTRLTVT.

This clone was counted once. The chain uses TRBV27 and TRBJ2-1; 8 bases are shared with TRBD1. Germline loops: CDR1 MNHEY, CDR2 SMNVEV (reference sequence). The CDR3 is 14 amino acids. The V and J ends lost 4 bases and 7 bases, in that order; junction bases with no gene match: 6. The CDR3 loop is CASSSGQGGNEQFF. For the CDR3, the DNA is TGTGCCAGCAGTTCCGGACAGGGAGGAAATGAGCAGTTCTTC.

The chain employs TRBV28 and TRBJ2-7; possible D gene TRBD2, 5 bases. This CDR3 has 15 amino acids. CDR1 and CDR2 (germline): MDHEN, SYDVKM. The V end lost 2 bases, the J end lost 0 bases, and 11 bases lay between the germline ends. CDR3 in amino acids: CASSLSATSSYEQYF. In DNA form, the CDR3 reads TGTGCCAGCAGTTTAAGTGCAACTAGCTCCTACGAGCAGTACTTC.